The 5 T cell receptor beta chains presented below share a single source sample, sequenced in a study of blood T cell repertoires in COVID-19. The protocol was immunoSEQ multiplex PCR, while the TCRdb copy is restricted to in-frame clones and leaves out a portion. This sample carries over 250,000 clones, approximately 92% of them seen once, and the ten largest clones take 2% to 3%. What was sequenced was peripheral blood. These receptors were obtained from a person aged 18-35 years with COVID-19, enrolled during active disease.

V usage is TRBV27 and J usage is TRBJ2-1, with 7 bases matching TRBD2. CDR3 length: 15 amino acids. Germline trimming cut 7 bases from V and 0 bases from J; bases unmatched to any gene: 6. CDR1 and CDR2 from the germline V gene are MNHEY and SMNVEV (reference sequence). CDR3 nucleotides: TGTGCCAGCAACTCCCGGACTAGCTCCTACAATGAGCAGTTCTTC. Residues: CASNSRTSSYNEQFF.

The chain uses TRBV7-8 and TRBJ2-1; D remains ambiguous. The CDR3 contains 13 residues. From germline, CDR1 is SGHVS and CDR2 FQNEAQ. V lost 2 bases to trimming and J lost 8 bases, with 10 bases between them. The CDR3 is CASSLFGSHEQFF. The CDR3, as DNA: TGTGCCAGCAGCTTATTCGGTAGCCATGAGCAGTTCTTC.

This clone occurred once. J is TRBJ2-2 and V is TRBV27; 16 nucleotides match TRBD2. The CDR3 loop spans 16 amino acids. Germline V gene data show CDR1 as MNHEY and CDR2 as SMNVEV (reference sequence). Trimming removed 4 bases from V and 5 bases from J; junction bases left unmatched: 1. CDR3 region: CASSSGLAGGTGELFF. The CDR3 DNA follows: TGTGCCAGCAGTTCGGGACTAGCGGGAGGGACCGGGGAGCTGTTTTTT.

V gene TRBV7-8 combines with J gene TRBJ2-7; 9 positions agree with TRBD2. The J segment lost 6 bases and the V segment lost 6 bases, leaving 6 bases of the junction unmatched. The CDR3 loop spans 13 amino acids. Germline CDR1 SGHVS, CDR2 FQNEAQ. The CDR3 sequence is CASRPGLAFEQYF. CDR3 nucleotides: TGTGCCAGCAGGCCGGGACTAGCTTTCGAGCAGTACTTC.

The rearrangement joins TRBV6-1 to TRBJ2-7, with D unclear. The CDR3 has 13 amino acids. Between the trimmed V and J ends, which lost 0 bases and 3 bases, there was a span of 6 bases. The germline V gene has CDR1 MNHNS and CDR2 SASEGT. The DNA of the CDR3 is TGTGCCAGCAGTGAAGCTACTAACTACGAGCAGTACTTC. Translation gives CASSEATNYEQYF.